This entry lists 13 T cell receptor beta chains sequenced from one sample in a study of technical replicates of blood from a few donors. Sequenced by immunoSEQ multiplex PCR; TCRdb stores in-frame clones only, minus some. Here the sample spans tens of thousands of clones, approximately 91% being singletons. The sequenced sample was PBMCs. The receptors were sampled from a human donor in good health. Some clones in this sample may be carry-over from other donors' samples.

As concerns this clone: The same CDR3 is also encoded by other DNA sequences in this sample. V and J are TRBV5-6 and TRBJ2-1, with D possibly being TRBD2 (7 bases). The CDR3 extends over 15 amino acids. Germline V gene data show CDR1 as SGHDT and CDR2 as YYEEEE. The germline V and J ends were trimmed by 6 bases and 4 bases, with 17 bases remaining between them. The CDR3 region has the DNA TGTGCCAGCACCATGGGGGGGGCGCAGTACAATGAGCAGTTCTTC. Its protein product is CASTMGGAQYNEQFF.

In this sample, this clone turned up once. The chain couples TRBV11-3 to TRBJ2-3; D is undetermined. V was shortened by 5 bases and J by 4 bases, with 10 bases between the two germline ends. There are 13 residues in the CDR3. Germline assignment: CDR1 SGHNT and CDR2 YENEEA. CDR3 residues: CASSHTEADTQYF. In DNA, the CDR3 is TGTGCCAGCAGCCATACTGAAGCAGATACGCAGTATTTT.

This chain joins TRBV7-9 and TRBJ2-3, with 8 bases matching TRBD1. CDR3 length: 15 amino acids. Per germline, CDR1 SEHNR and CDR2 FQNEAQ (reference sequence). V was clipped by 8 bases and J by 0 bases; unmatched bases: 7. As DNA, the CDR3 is TGTGCCAGCGCCGGGACAGGACGTAGCACAGATACGCAGTATTTT. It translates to CASAGTGRSTDTQYF.

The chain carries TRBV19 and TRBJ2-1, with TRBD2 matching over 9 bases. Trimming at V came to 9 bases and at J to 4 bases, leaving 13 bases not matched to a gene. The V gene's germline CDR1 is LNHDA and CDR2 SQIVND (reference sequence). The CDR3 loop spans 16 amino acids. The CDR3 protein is CASTLEVAGAYNEQFF. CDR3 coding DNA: TGTGCCAGCACCCTAGAAGTAGCGGGAGCGTACAATGAGCAGTTCTTC.

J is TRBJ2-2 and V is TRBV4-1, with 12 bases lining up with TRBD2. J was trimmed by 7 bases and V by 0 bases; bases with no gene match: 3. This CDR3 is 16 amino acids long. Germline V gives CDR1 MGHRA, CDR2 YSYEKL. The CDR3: CASSQDRTSGIGELFF. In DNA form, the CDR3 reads TGCGCCAGCAGCCAAGACCGGACTAGCGGGATCGGGGAGCTGTTTTTT.

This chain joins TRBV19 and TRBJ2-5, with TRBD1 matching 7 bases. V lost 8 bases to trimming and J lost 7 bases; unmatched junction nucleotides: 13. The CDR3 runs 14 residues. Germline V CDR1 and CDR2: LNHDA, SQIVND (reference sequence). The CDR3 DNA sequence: TGTGCCAGTGGGGACAGACTCGAAAGGGGGACCCAGTACTTC. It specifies CASGDRLERGTQYF.

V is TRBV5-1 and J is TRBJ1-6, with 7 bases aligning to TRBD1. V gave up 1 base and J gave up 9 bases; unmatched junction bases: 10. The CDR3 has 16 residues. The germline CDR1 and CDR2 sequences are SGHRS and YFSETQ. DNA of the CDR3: TGCGCCAGCAGCTTGATAGCGACAGGGAATGGTTCACCCCTCCACTTT. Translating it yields CASSLIATGNGSPLHF.

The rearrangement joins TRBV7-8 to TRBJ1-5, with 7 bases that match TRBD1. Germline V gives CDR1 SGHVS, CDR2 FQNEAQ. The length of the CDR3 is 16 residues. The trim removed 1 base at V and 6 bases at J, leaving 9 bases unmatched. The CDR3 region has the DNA TGTGCCAGCAGCTTAGGGATCCAGGGGGGAGCTCAGCCCCAGCATTTT. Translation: CASSLGIQGGAQPQHF.

In DNA, the CDR3 is TGCGCCAGTACTAGCGGCGCCGAGCAGTTCTTC. Amino acids: CASTSGAEQFF. The chain carries TRBV5-1 and TRBJ2-1, with TRBD2 identical over 8 bases. CDR1 and CDR2 (germline): SGHRS, YFSETQ. The junction had 5 bases not matched to a gene; V was cut back by 8 bases and J by 10 bases. The CDR3 is made up of 11 amino acids.

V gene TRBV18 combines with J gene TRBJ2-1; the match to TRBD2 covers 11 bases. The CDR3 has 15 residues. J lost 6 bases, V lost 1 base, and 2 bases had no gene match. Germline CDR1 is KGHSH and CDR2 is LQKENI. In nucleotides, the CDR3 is TGTGCCAGCTCACCACTAGCGGGGGGGCTCAATGAGCAGTTCTTC. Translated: CASSPLAGGLNEQFF.

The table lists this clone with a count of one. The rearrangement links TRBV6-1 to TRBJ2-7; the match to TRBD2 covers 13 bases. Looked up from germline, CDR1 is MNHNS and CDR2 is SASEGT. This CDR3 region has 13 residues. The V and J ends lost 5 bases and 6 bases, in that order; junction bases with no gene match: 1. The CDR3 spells CASSRLAGGEQYF. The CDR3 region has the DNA TGTGCCAGCAGTAGACTAGCGGGAGGCGAGCAGTACTTC.

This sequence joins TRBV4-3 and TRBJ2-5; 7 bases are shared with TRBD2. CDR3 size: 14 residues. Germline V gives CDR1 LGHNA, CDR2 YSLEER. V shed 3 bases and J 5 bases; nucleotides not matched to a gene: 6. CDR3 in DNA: TGCGCCAGCAGCCAGGGGGGGTTGGGGGAGACCCAGTACTTC. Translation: CASSQGGLGETQYF.

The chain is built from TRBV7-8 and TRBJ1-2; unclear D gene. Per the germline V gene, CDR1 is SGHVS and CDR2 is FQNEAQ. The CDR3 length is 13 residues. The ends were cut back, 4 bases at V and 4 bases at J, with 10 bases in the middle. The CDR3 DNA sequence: TGTGCCAGCAGCTCTACAGCCCTCTATGGCTACACCTTC. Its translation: CASSSTALYGYTF.